The sequence of this T cell receptor beta chain was determined in a study of blood T cell repertoires in COVID-19. The CDR3 sequence is 17 residues long. V lost 1 base and J 2 bases, leaving 16 bases between the germline ends. Germline V gives CDR1 SGHRS, CDR2 YFSETQ. Using immunoSEQ multiplex PCR, the repertoire was profiled, and TCRdb retains in-frame clones only, with some absent. This table holds approximately 90,000 clones, over 75% found once. The TCR sequence derives from a man aged 55 to 70 with acute or convalescent COVID-19. The specimen was peripheral blood. The V call is TRBV5-1, the J call TRBJ1-3; a possible D gene is TRBD1 (5 bases). CDR3 bases: TGCGCCAGCAGCTTGAACGGGGCGGGAATGACTGGAAACACCATATATTTT. As protein: CASSLNGAGMTGNTIYF.